Below are 19 T cell receptor beta chains sequenced from a single sample in a study of shared clonotypes between healthy human individuals. TCRdb keeps only in-frame clones here, not all; method: immunoSEQ multiplex PCR. The repertoire holds hundreds of thousands of clones, with roughly 80% as singletons. Sample: PBMCs. These receptors were taken from a woman between 40 and 55 years old in good health. Some clones in this sample may be carry-over from other donors' samples.

This clone appeared once. V gene TRBV7-3 combines with J gene TRBJ2-3, with 9 bases fitting TRBD2. Germline V gives CDR1 SGHTA, CDR2 FQGTGA. Trimming at V came to 2 bases and at J to 2 bases, leaving 2 bases not matched to a gene. The CDR3 loop spans 15 amino acids. In DNA form, the CDR3 reads TGTGCCAGCAGCTTAGCGGGAGGGTACACAGATACGCAGTATTTT. Protein: CASSLAGGYTDTQYF.

V gene TRBV30 combines with J gene TRBJ2-5, with 7 nucleotides matching TRBD2. The CDR3 length is 15 residues. Germline V gives CDR1 GTSNPN, CDR2 SVGIG (reference sequence). The V gene end was trimmed by 0 bases and the J gene end by 5 bases; junction bases not matched to a gene: 9. The CDR3 loop is CAWSVLGRERETQYF. As DNA, the CDR3 is TGTGCCTGGAGTGTACTTGGGCGGGAGAGGGAGACCCAGTACTTC.

The CDR3 bases are TGTGCCAGCAGCCCTGGCGGAGCGACAGATACGCAGTATTTT. This encodes CASSPGGATDTQYF. The chain links TRBV11-3 to TRBJ2-3; D not resolved. Deletions cut 5 bases from V and 3 bases from J, with 12 bases between. The CDR3 loop spans 14 amino acids. Per germline, CDR1 SGHNT and CDR2 YENEEA.

The chain carries TRBV7-6 and TRBJ2-3; no definite D call. Germline values: CDR1 SGHVS, CDR2 FNYEAQ. The CDR3 contains 13 residues. The V gene lost 5 bases and the J gene lost 3 bases, with 9 bases spanning the gap. The chain's CDR3 is CASSPYATDTQYF. CDR3 sequence (DNA): TGTGCCAGCAGCCCCTATGCGACAGATACGCAGTATTTT.

This clone was picked up one time. The genes are TRBV6-1 and TRBJ2-2; 11 nucleotides agree with TRBD1. Germline CDR1 reads MNHNS; CDR2 reads SASEGT. CDR3 length: 15 residues. V trimming: 5 bases; J trimming: 7 bases; junction bases outside the gene matches: 6. As DNA, the CDR3 is TGTGCCAGCAGTTCGGGACAGGGGGTGGTCGGGGAGCTGTTTTTT. Its protein product is CASSSGQGVVGELFF.

The CDR3 protein is CAWYREPGANVLTF. The CDR3 DNA sequence: TGTGCCTGGTACAGGGAGCCTGGGGCCAACGTCCTGACTTTC. This chain joins TRBV30 and TRBJ2-6; D may be TRBD1 (6 bases). CDR1 GTSNPN and CDR2 SVGIG come from the germline V gene (reference sequence). The CDR3 runs 14 residues. The germline V and J ends were trimmed by 5 bases and 2 bases, with 10 bases remaining between them.

The chain carries TRBV28 and TRBJ2-2, with 13 bases lining up with TRBD2. J was trimmed by 6 bases and V by 6 bases; bases with no gene match: 16. The V gene's germline CDR1 is MDHEN and CDR2 SYDVKM. The CDR3 extends over 19 amino acids. The CDR3, as DNA: TGTGCCAGCAGCACTCCCGGGACTAGCGGGATAGGAAACGCCGGGGAGCTGTTTTTT. Protein product: CASSTPGTSGIGNAGELFF. Using reference TRBV28 and TRBJ2-2 for the parts outside the CDR3, the full variable domain is DVKVTQSSRYLVKRTGEKVFLECVQDMDHENMFWYRQDPGLGLRLIYFSYDVKMKEKGDIPEGYSVSREKKERFSLILESASTNQTSMYLCASSTPGTSGIGNAGELFFGEGSRLTVL.

This chain uses TRBV11-2 with TRBJ2-7; 8 bases line up with TRBD1. CDR3 size: 14 residues. Germline V CDR1 and CDR2: SGHAT, FQNNGV. V dropped 5 bases and J dropped 1; count of bases not matched to a gene: 4. CDR3: CASSPWTGSYEQYF. For the CDR3, the DNA is TGTGCCAGCAGCCCCTGGACAGGGTCCTACGAGCAGTACTTC.

The gene calls are TRBV7-9 and TRBJ1-2, with D unresolved. From germline, CDR1 is SEHNR and CDR2 FQNEAQ (reference sequence). Trimming removed 6 bases at V and 7 bases at J, with 18 bases between. The CDR3 extends over 14 amino acids. The CDR3 region has the DNA TGTGCCAGCAGAACTAACATCAGCAATTCTGGCTACACCTTC. Its protein is CASRTNISNSGYTF.

The rearrangement joins TRBV7-7 to TRBJ2-3, with D unresolved. The V end was cut by 1 base, the J end by 5 bases, with 7 bases between. The CDR3 has 13 amino acids. Germline V lookup: CDR1 SSHAT, CDR2 FNYEAQ (reference sequence). The CDR3 protein is CASSLDGGDTQYF. The CDR3 DNA follows: TGTGCCAGCAGCTTAGATGGTGGAGATACGCAGTATTTT.

The chain recombines TRBV12-2 with TRBJ2-4; TRBD2 was called by the table and not checked on the DNA. TRBV12-2 is a listed pseudogene. This CDR3 has 16 residues. CDR3 DNA: TGTGCAAGTCGCCGTGGGACTTGGCGGGCCAAAAACATTCAGTACTTC. Amino acids: CASRRGTWRAKNIQYF.

CDR3 sequence: CASSAGGGPNQPQHF. The CDR3 nucleotides are TGTGCCAGCAGTGCCGGGGGGGGGCCAAATCAGCCCCAGCATTTT. The J gene is TRBJ1-5, the V gene TRBV28; the D gene is possibly TRBD1 (6 bases). Trimming cost V 5 bases and J 4 bases, with 15 bases left between them. The CDR3 is 15 amino acids. Germline CDR1 reads MDHEN; CDR2 reads SYDVKM. Combining the CDR3 with reference TRBV28 and TRBJ1-5 gives the whole variable domain DVKVTQSSRYLVKRTGEKVFLECVQDMDHENMFWYRQDPGLGLRLIYFSYDVKMKEKGDIPEGYSVSREKKERFSLILESASTNQTSMYLCASSAGGGPNQPQHFGDGTRLSIL.

The chain combines TRBV27 with TRBJ1-2, with TRBD1 as a possible D gene (5 bases). Germline loops: CDR1 MNHEY, CDR2 SMNVEV (reference sequence). The CDR3 runs 13 residues. The V and J ends lost 3 bases and 2 bases respectively, with 7 bases between them. CDR3 residues: CASSFRQNYGYTF. The CDR3 nucleotides are TGTGCCAGCAGTTTCCGACAGAACTATGGCTACACCTTC.

The J gene is TRBJ2-5, the V gene TRBV6-1; D is possibly TRBD2 (6 bases). V was pared by 5 bases and J by 4 bases, with 14 bases between. Germline V gene sequence: CDR1 MNHNS, CDR2 SASEGT. This CDR3 comprises 14 residues. The CDR3 DNA reads as TGTGCCAGCAGTTTTTCTAGCGAATCAGAGACCCAGTACTTC. It codes for CASSFSSESETQYF.

The chain is built from TRBV2 and TRBJ2-1, with TRBD2 matching over 11 bases. Germline V gene lookup returns CDR1 SNHLY and CDR2 FYNNEI. The CDR3 length is 15 residues. As DNA, the CDR3 is TGTGCTTCACAACCCCCACTAGCGGGAGTGGGTGAGCAGTTCTTC. This encodes CASQPPLAGVGEQFF.

This clone was observed a single time. A much larger clonotype is one base distant, so this may be a read error. The chain joins TRBV7-3 to TRBJ2-5, with a tentative D call TRBD1 (6 bases). V dropped 2 bases and J dropped 4 bases, with 8 bases sitting between them. This CDR3 is built from 13 residues. Per the germline V gene, CDR1 is SGHTA and CDR2 is FQGTGA. Here the CDR3 DNA reads TGTGCCAGCAGCTTAGCAGGGGCAGAGACCCAGTACTTC. It codes for CASSLAGAETQYF.

The sample holds a few counts of this clone. The chain joins TRBV6-6 to TRBJ1-2; D ambiguous. The CDR3 consists of 15 residues. Germline V CDR1 and CDR2: MNHNY, SVGAGI (reference sequence). The ends were cut back, 0 bases at V and 1 base at J, with 9 bases in the middle. CDR3 sequence reads: CASSYSGSDNYGYTF. DNA of the CDR3: TGTGCCAGCAGTTACTCGGGATCGGATAACTATGGCTACACCTTC.

The chain combines TRBV28 with TRBJ1-2; TRBD1 is a possible D gene (5 bases). The V end was cut by 6 bases, the J end by 6 bases, with 11 bases between. This CDR3 has 12 amino acids. The germline V gene encodes CDR1 MDHEN and CDR2 SYDVKM. Here the CDR3 DNA reads TGTGCCAGCAGCTCAGGGAATGATGGCTACACCTTC. Encoded protein: CASSSGNDGYTF.

This chain uses TRBV5-1 with TRBJ2-3, with 7 bases identical to TRBD2. The length of the CDR3 is 14 residues. Trimming cost V 2 bases and J 1 base; bases outside gene matches: 1. Germline assignment: CDR1 SGHRS and CDR2 YFSETQ. CDR3 DNA: TGCGCCAGCAGCTTTACTAGCGGCACAGATACGCAGTATTTT. Translating it yields CASSFTSGTDTQYF. Using reference TRBV5-1 and TRBJ2-3 for the parts outside the CDR3, the full variable domain is KAGVTQTPRYLIKTRGQQVTLSCSPISGHRSVSWYQQTPGQGLQFLFEYFSETQRNKGNFPGRFSGRQFSNSRSEMNVSTLELGDSALYLCASSFTSGTDTQYFGPGTRLTVL.